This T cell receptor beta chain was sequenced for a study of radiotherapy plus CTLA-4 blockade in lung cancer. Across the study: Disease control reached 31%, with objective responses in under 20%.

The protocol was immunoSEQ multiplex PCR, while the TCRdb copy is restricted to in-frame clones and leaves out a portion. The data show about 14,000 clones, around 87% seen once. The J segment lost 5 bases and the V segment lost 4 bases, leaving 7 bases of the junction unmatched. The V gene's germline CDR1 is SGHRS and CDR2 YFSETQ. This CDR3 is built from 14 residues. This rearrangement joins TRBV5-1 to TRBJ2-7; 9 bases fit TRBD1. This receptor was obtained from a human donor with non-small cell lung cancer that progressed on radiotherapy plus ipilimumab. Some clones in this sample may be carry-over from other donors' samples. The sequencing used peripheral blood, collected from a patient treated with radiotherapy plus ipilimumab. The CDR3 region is CASSHGTGFHEQYF. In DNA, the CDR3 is TGCGCCAGCAGCCATGGGACAGGGTTCCACGAGCAGTACTTC.